This passage covers 22 T cell receptor beta chains from one sample sequenced in a study of beta chain features in type 1 diabetes. Whole-study results and caveats: Type 1 diabetes patients had TCRB CDR3s that were shorter (moderately but significantly so) in all four CD4+ subsets.

Their recognized antigens are unknown. Investigators reverse transcribed all isolated RNA, so they sequenced expressed TCRB transcripts. Clones were read by immunoSEQ multiplex PCR, and TCRdb kept only the in-frame ones, dropping some. The top ten hold around 0.12% of the sample, which has approximately 600,000 clones, 9.5% to 15% seen once. Material: naive CD4+ T cells from blood. These receptors all stem from a man under 40 with type 1 diabetes.

This clone has more than one count but fewer than ten. The DNA of the CDR3 is TGTGCCAGCAGCGTCCTCGGGGACGACTACAATGAGCAGTTCTTC. Translating gives CASSVLGDDYNEQFF. The V call is TRBV9, the J call TRBJ2-1; D may be TRBD1 or TRBD2 (5 bases each). V lost 2 bases to trimming and J lost 3 bases, with 12 bases between them. Per the germline V gene, CDR1 is SGDLS and CDR2 is YYNGEE. The CDR3 has 15 amino acids.

This clone has just a few counts. This chain joins TRBV7-9 and TRBJ1-5; TRBD1 matches 7 bases. The CDR3 loop spans 14 amino acids. The ends lost 4 bases at V and 6 bases at J; junction bases unmatched: 6. Germline assignment: CDR1 SEHNR and CDR2 FQNEAQ (reference sequence). The CDR3 reads CASSSDRVGQPQHF. In DNA form, the CDR3 reads TGTGCCAGCAGCTCCGACAGGGTCGGTCAGCCCCAGCATTTT.

This clone was found a few times. The chain recombines TRBV18 with TRBJ1-4, with 8 positions matching TRBD1. The junction had 3 bases not matched to a gene; V was cut back by 4 bases and J by 5 bases. The germline gives CDR1 KGHSH, CDR2 LQKENI. The CDR3 covers 14 residues. CDR3 DNA sequence: TGTGCCAGCTCACTTCGACAGGGGAATGAAAAACTGTTTTTT. The encoded protein is CASSLRQGNEKLFF.

The table lists this clone with a few counts. The J gene is TRBJ2-3, the V gene TRBV28, with TRBD2 identical over 8 bases. V was clipped by 5 bases and J by 6 bases; unmatched bases: 10. Germline CDR1 and CDR2: MDHEN and SYDVKM. This CDR3 is built from 15 residues. CDR3 in amino acids: CASSLPGTRADTQYF. The CDR3 DNA reads as TGTGCCAGCAGTCTACCAGGGACTAGAGCGGATACGCAGTATTTT.

Only a few counts were recorded for this clone. The rearrangement uses TRBV7-2 and TRBJ2-1, with 8 nucleotides matching TRBD2. With 2 bases clipped from V and 8 bases from J, the junction kept 11 bases outside the gene matches. The germline gives CDR1 SGHTA, CDR2 FQGNSA. This CDR3 region has 16 residues. The CDR3 DNA reads as TGTGCCAGCAGCTTATTGGCGGGGGGCGCCTGGGATGAGCAGTTCTTC. It codes for CASSLLAGGAWDEQFF. Using reference TRBV7-2 and TRBJ2-1 for the parts outside the CDR3, the full variable domain is GAGVSQSPSNKVTEKGKDVELRCDPISGHTALYWYRQSLGQGLEFLIYFQGNSAPDKSGLPSDRFSAERTGGSVSTLTIQRTQQEDSAVYLCASSLLAGGAWDEQFFGPGTRLTVL.

This clone was counted between two and nine times. The CDR3 reads CASSLQAGPYEQYF. The CDR3, as DNA: TGTGCCAGCAGCCTACAGGCTGGACCCTACGAGCAGTACTTC. The V call is TRBV14, the J call TRBJ2-7; D may be TRBD1 (5 bases). Germline CDR1 is SGHDN and CDR2 is FVKESK. The CDR3 is 14 residues long. Between the trimmed V and J ends, which lost 4 bases and 2 bases, there was a span of 12 bases.

This clone was observed a few times. V gene TRBV9 combines with J gene TRBJ2-5; weak D call: TRBD2 (6 bases). Germline values: CDR1 SGDLS, CDR2 YYNGEE. V was shortened by 3 bases and J by 5 bases, with 17 bases between the two germline ends. There are 15 residues in the CDR3. The CDR3 DNA follows: TGTGCCAGCAGCGCCGGTGGAGGGGTGAGGGAGACCCAGTACTTC. Translated, it gives CASSAGGGVRETQYF.

This clone appeared a few times. The chain combines TRBV10-3 with TRBJ2-2, with no clear D. The CDR3 is 14 amino acids. Germline V gene data show CDR1 as ENHRY and CDR2 as SYGVKD. V dropped 4 bases and J dropped 7 bases, with 13 bases sitting between them. The CDR3 reads CAISALTDHGELFF. The CDR3 DNA is TGTGCCATCAGTGCTCTCACCGACCACGGGGAGCTGTTTTTT.

The gene calls are TRBV6-5 and TRBJ2-3; the D is unclear. CDR1 MNHEY and CDR2 SVGAGI come from the germline V gene. CDR3 length equals 13 residues. V lost 5 bases and J 7 bases, leaving 13 bases between the germline ends. The CDR3 nucleotides read TGTGCCAGCAGTCTCAGCGAAAGGAATACGCAGTATTTT. Residues: CASSLSERNTQYF.

This clone has more than one count but fewer than ten. This chain connects TRBV2 to TRBJ1-5; D is unresolved. The germline V gene encodes CDR1 SNHLY and CDR2 FYNNEI. This CDR3 has 15 amino acids. The V end lost 7 bases, the J end lost 0 bases, and 13 bases lay between the germline ends. This CDR3 reads CASTPDLGSNQPQHF. The CDR3 nucleotides read TGTGCCAGCACACCAGACTTGGGTAGCAATCAGCCCCAGCATTTT.

This clone was recorded a few times. The chain links TRBV4-2 to TRBJ2-1; 15 bases are a match to TRBD2. The CDR3 runs to 18 residues. Losses at the gene ends were 3 bases for V and 7 bases for J; bases not matched to a gene: 10. Germline V gene sequence: CDR1 LGHNA, CDR2 YNFKEQ. The CDR3 is CASSHRPGLAGGLNEQFF. As DNA, the CDR3 is TGTGCCAGCAGCCACCGCCCGGGACTAGCGGGGGGCCTTAATGAGCAGTTCTTC.

The chain couples TRBV4-2 to TRBJ2-3; 8 nucleotides align to TRBD2. V shed 0 bases, J shed 0 bases, and the junction held 5 bases outside the gene matches. The CDR3 contains 17 residues. From germline, CDR1 is LGHNA and CDR2 YNFKEQ. CDR3 sequence reads: CASSQDRGGFSTDTQYF. CDR3 bases: TGTGCCAGCAGCCAAGATCGGGGGGGCTTCAGCACAGATACGCAGTATTTT.

The CDR3 here is CASSFYVGTGDPADSPLHF. In DNA form, the CDR3 reads TGTGCCAGCAGCTTTTATGTCGGGACAGGGGATCCCGCGGATTCACCCCTCCACTTT. The V call is TRBV7-9, the J call TRBJ1-6, with 10 bases lining up with TRBD1. The CDR3 has 19 residues. Trimming cost V 3 bases and J 8 bases; bases outside gene matches: 16. Germline CDR1 reads SEHNR; CDR2 reads FQNEAQ (reference sequence).

This clone was detected only a few times. Other DNA sequences within the sample encode an identical CDR3. This rearrangement joins TRBV5-4 to TRBJ1-6; TRBD1 agrees at 9 bases. This CDR3 contains 16 residues. With V trimmed by 4 bases and J by 5 bases, 7 bases remained unmatched. CDR1 and CDR2 (germline): SGHNT, YYREEE (reference sequence). The CDR3 protein is CASSLGTGRNNSPLHF. In nucleotides, the CDR3 is TGTGCCAGCAGCCTAGGGACAGGGAGGAATAATTCACCCCTCCACTTT.

The gene calls are TRBV4-2 and TRBJ1-1; a weak D match, TRBD1 (5 bases). Per the germline V gene, CDR1 is LGHNA and CDR2 is YNFKEQ. The CDR3 length is 19 residues. V gave up 4 bases and J gave up 0 bases, with 24 bases separating them. The CDR3 sequence is CASSPGVAGQSLVNTEAFF. CDR3 coding DNA: TGTGCCAGCAGCCCCGGGGTGGCAGGGCAGTCCCTGGTGAACACTGAAGCTTTCTTT.

This chain links TRBV19 with TRBJ1-5; tentative D call: TRBD1 (6 bases). This CDR3 spans 14 amino acids. The germline CDR1 and CDR2 sequences are LNHDA and SQIVND (reference sequence). V was shortened by 6 bases and J by 3 bases, with 12 bases between the two germline ends. The chain's CDR3 is CASRKQGINQPQHF. The CDR3 bases are TGTGCCAGTAGGAAACAGGGTATCAATCAGCCCCAGCATTTT.

The table lists this clone with a few counts. J is TRBJ2-3 and V is TRBV7-9; D not resolved. The germline CDR1 and CDR2 sequences are SEHNR and FQNEAQ (reference sequence). Trimming took 4 bases from V and 0 from J, leaving 11 bases between them. There are 15 residues in the CDR3. The CDR3 bases are TGTGCCAGCAGCTCCTATACCTCTAGCACAGATACGCAGTATTTT. This gives the protein CASSSYTSSTDTQYF.

This clone was found a few times. This rearrangement joins TRBV11-3 to TRBJ2-7; 7 bases are a match to TRBD1. Germline values: CDR1 SGHNT, CDR2 YENEEA. The V and J ends lost 6 bases and 4 bases, in that order; junction bases with no gene match: 6. There are 13 residues in the CDR3. The CDR3 sequence: CASSWDRLYEQYF. The CDR3 DNA is TGTGCCAGCAGTTGGGACAGACTTTACGAGCAGTACTTC.

The rearrangement joins TRBV5-1 to TRBJ1-1; 9 nucleotides match TRBD1. V gave up 2 bases and J gave up 7 bases; unmatched junction bases: 9. Germline CDR1 reads SGHRS; CDR2 reads YFSETQ. The CDR3 totals 15 residues. The CDR3 region is CASSFAGQGLGEAFF. CDR3 DNA: TGCGCCAGCAGCTTCGCGGGACAGGGCCTGGGTGAAGCTTTCTTT.

The chain combines TRBV7-4 with TRBJ2-3, with 13 bases identical to TRBD2. The CDR3 covers 15 residues. In germline, CDR1 is SGHVT, CDR2 SQSDAQ. V was clipped by 5 bases and J by 6 bases; unmatched bases: 5. The chain's CDR3 is CASSLRTSGGDTQYF. CDR3 nucleotides: TGTGCCAGCAGCCTCCGGACTAGCGGGGGTGATACGCAGTATTTT.

The V gene is TRBV25-1, the J gene TRBJ1-5; D perhaps matches TRBD1 (6 bases). The length of the CDR3 is 17 residues. Germline-derived CDR1 and CDR2 are MGHDK and SYGVNS. V lost 5 bases, J lost 0 bases, and 17 bases lay in between. The CDR3 loop reads CASSPSGGTDSNQPQHF. For the CDR3, the DNA is TGTGCCAGCAGTCCGTCGGGGGGCACTGATAGCAATCAGCCCCAGCATTTT.

On this clone: Other DNA variants within this sample encode the same CDR3. This chain links TRBV6-5 with TRBJ1-2; 7 bases agree with TRBD1. The CDR3 is 13 amino acids. V lost 0 bases to trimming and J lost 5 bases; unmatched junction nucleotides: 0. Germline loops: CDR1 MNHEY, CDR2 SVGAGI. Here the CDR3 DNA reads TGTGCCAGCAGTTACTCCAGGGGGTATGGCTACACCTTC. Encoded protein: CASSYSRGYGYTF.